Listed here are 26 T cell receptor beta chains from one sample, sequenced in a study of T cell repertoires in cytomegalovirus infection. One entry per CDR3 protein results from TCRdb running MiXCR on the reads. The sample lists about 740,000 distinct CDR3 sequences; 35% were seen once. The sequencing input was PBMCs. Source of these receptors: a human donor in good health (CMV status not recorded). Some clones in this sample may be carry-over from other donors' samples.

The chain joins TRBV28 to TRBJ1-5; D might be TRBD1 (6 bases). V was cut by 2 bases and J by 6 bases, with 11 bases left in between. The germline CDR1 and CDR2 sequences are MDHEN and SYDVKM. The CDR3 has 14 residues. The CDR3 region is CASSLSWGRQPQHF. The CDR3 DNA follows: TGTGCCAGCAGTTTAAGCTGGGGGCGTCAGCCCCAGCATTTT.

This clonotype was counted only a few times. The chain combines TRBV12-3 or TRBV12-4 with TRBJ1-5, with no clear D. Trimming left V 7 bases short and J 11 bases short, with 12 bases between. CDR3 size: 11 residues. The CDR3 spells CASKALGTQHF. CDR3 DNA sequence: TGTGCCAGCAAGGCCTTAGGGACCCAGCATTTT.

V is TRBV27 and J is TRBJ2-5; 7 bases map to TRBD2. CDR3 length: 15 amino acids. Germline loops: CDR1 MNHEY, CDR2 SMNVEV (reference sequence). Germline trimming cut 0 bases from V and 2 bases from J; bases unmatched to any gene: 3. Written as DNA, the CDR3 is TGTGCCAGCAGTTTATCGGGGGGGGAACAAGAGACCCAGTACTTC. This encodes CASSLSGGEQETQYF.

This clonotype was seen once. The rearrangement joins TRBV7-2 to TRBJ2-5; unclear D gene. The ends were cut back, 4 bases at V and 9 bases at J, with 12 bases in the middle. The CDR3 has 12 residues. Germline V gene sequence: CDR1 SGHTA, CDR2 FQGNSA. In DNA form, the CDR3 reads TGTGCCAGCAGCTCCCCCGGTATGGCCCAGTACTTC. It yields the protein CASSSPGMAQYF.

This clonotype came up many times. The chain combines TRBV6-1 with TRBJ1-2, with 8 nucleotides matching TRBD1. The CDR3 is 14 residues long. CDR1 and CDR2 from the germline V gene are MNHNS and SASEGT. The V segment lost 10 bases and the J segment 0 bases; nucleotides outside the gene matches: 7. The CDR3 nucleotides read TGTGCCACGGACAGGGCTTTAGCTAACTATGGCTACACCTTC. It encodes CATDRALANYGYTF.

Turning to this clonotype: The CDR3 carries no conserved terminal phenylalanine or tryptophan, so it likely arises from a read error. The rearrangement joins TRBV7-6 to TRBJ1-4; possibly TRBD1 for D (5 bases). Between the trimmed V and J ends, which lost 3 bases and 4 bases, there was a span of 9 bases. The CDR3 runs 14 residues. Germline V gives CDR1 SGHVS, CDR2 FNYEAQ. The CDR3 DNA sequence: TGTGCCAGCAGCTTCGGGACTGATAATGAAAAACTGTTTTTG. Amino acids: CASSFGTDNEKLFL.

This clonotype was counted a few times. V usage is TRBV10-3 and J usage is TRBJ1-3, with TRBD1 identical over 8 bases. With 4 bases clipped from V and 7 bases from J, the junction kept 9 bases outside the gene matches. Looked up from germline, CDR1 is ENHRY and CDR2 is SYGVKD. This CDR3 has 15 residues. The CDR3 DNA reads as TGTGCCATCAGTGGACAGGGGAGAGGTGCGAACACCATATATTTT. Its protein product is CAISGQGRGANTIYF.

The genes are TRBV5-1 and TRBJ1-2; 9 bases line up with TRBD1. The CDR3 is 17 amino acids. Germline V gives CDR1 SGHRS, CDR2 YFSETQ. V shed 4 bases, J shed 6 bases, and the junction held 16 bases outside the gene matches. CDR3 in amino acids: CASSVSGTGLVQDGYTF. CDR3 bases: TGCGCCAGCAGCGTGTCCGGGACAGGGTTGGTCCAGGATGGCTACACCTTC.

The V call is TRBV20-1, the J call TRBJ2-4, with 7 positions matching TRBD2. The V gene's germline CDR1 is DFQATT and CDR2 SNEGSKA (reference sequence). The CDR3 sequence is 14 residues long. Trimming took 6 bases from V and 2 from J; bases not matched to a gene: 7. The CDR3 loop is CSAWTSESKNIQYF. The CDR3 nucleotides read TGCAGTGCCTGGACTAGTGAGTCCAAAAACATTCAGTACTTC.

The genes are TRBV6-5 and TRBJ1-6; TRBD1 might be the D (5 bases). The germline gives CDR1 MNHEY, CDR2 SVGAGI. This CDR3 is built from 18 residues. Trimming took off 0 bases at V and 0 bases at J, with 12 bases between the two ends. Written as DNA, the CDR3 is TGTGCCAGCAGTTACTCGATTGAGGGGAGCTCCTATAATTCACCCCTCCACTTT. This translates into CASSYSIEGSSYNSPLHF.

This clonotype was counted at least ten times. This chain links TRBV7-2 with TRBJ2-7; D is undetermined. With 7 bases removed from V and 3 bases from J, the gap between germline ends came to 7 bases. Germline values: CDR1 SGHTA, CDR2 FQGNSA. The CDR3 has 11 residues. CDR3: CASTRDYEQYF. Written as DNA, the CDR3 is TGTGCCAGCACAAGGGACTACGAGCAGTACTTC. Supplemented by reference TRBV7-2 and TRBJ2-7, the full variable domain reads GAGVSQSPSNKVTEKGKDVELRCDPISGHTALYWYRQSLGQGLEFLIYFQGNSAPDKSGLPSDRFSAERTGGSVSTLTIQRTQQEDSAVYLCASTRDYEQYFGPGTRLTVT.

This clonotype was counted only a few times. Germline and junction disagree at one end, which may indicate a read error. The gene calls are TRBV28 and TRBJ2-1; 8 bases fit TRBD2. In germline, CDR1 is MDHEN, CDR2 SYDVKM. The CDR3 consists of 13 residues. In DNA, the CDR3 is TGTGCCAGCAGTTTGGCGGGAGGTAATGAGCGGTTCTTC. It specifies CASSLAGGNERFF.

As to this clonotype: A read error is possible here, since a much larger clone lies one base away. Given the absence of the conserved phenylalanine or tryptophan at the CDR3 end, a read error is likely. The V call is TRBV7-2, the J call TRBJ2-7, with D perhaps assigned TRBD1 or TRBD2 (5 bases each). The germline CDR1 and CDR2 sequences are SGHTA and FQGNSA. The CDR3 spans 15 residues. The germline V and J ends were trimmed by 3 bases and 4 bases, with 16 bases remaining between them. This chain's CDR3 is CASSLGWGTPYEQYL. The DNA for the CDR3 is TGTGCCAGCAGCTTGGGGTGGGGGACGCCGTACGAGCAGTACCTC.

The chain has TRBV4-1 and TRBJ2-3, with D possibly TRBD2 on 6 matching bases. This CDR3 has 14 residues. V was shortened by 1 base and J by 1 base, with 6 bases between the two germline ends. Germline CDR1 reads MGHRA; CDR2 reads YSYEKL. CDR3 bases: TGCGCCAGCAGCCAAGGCGGGGGCACAGATACGCAGTATTTT. It encodes CASSQGGGTDTQYF.

V gene TRBV2 combines with J gene TRBJ1-4, with TRBD1 matching over 7 bases. With 4 bases clipped from V and 4 bases from J, the junction kept 3 bases outside the gene matches. From germline, CDR1 is SNHLY and CDR2 FYNNEI. The CDR3 totals 14 residues. The CDR3 DNA reads as TGTGCCAGCAGTGGGGACAGTAATAATGAAAAACTGTTTTTT. Translated: CASSGDSNNEKLFF.

This clonotype was observed a few times. This chain joins TRBV20-1 and TRBJ1-1; D perhaps matches TRBD1 (5 bases). Germline V CDR1 and CDR2: DFQATT, SNEGSKA (reference sequence). The CDR3 length is 15 residues. The V end was cut by 0 bases, the J end by 3 bases, with 14 bases between. CDR3 coding DNA: TGCAGTGCTAGAGATTTCGGGGGAGGTCACACTGAAGCTTTCTTT. It specifies CSARDFGGGHTEAFF.

The chain combines TRBV6-2 or TRBV6-3 with TRBJ1-1, with D maybe TRBD1 (6 bases). V dropped 0 bases and J dropped 7 bases, with 9 bases sitting between them. Germline assignment: CDR1 MNHEY and CDR2 SVGEGT. The CDR3 is 13 residues long. Here the CDR3 DNA reads TGTGCCAGCAGTTACTCACAGGGATTTGAAGCTTTCTTT. Translated, it gives CASSYSQGFEAFF.

Note on this clonotype: A junction end diverges from the germline sequence, so it may reflect a read error. The gene calls are TRBV4-1 and TRBJ2-4; D is tentatively TRBD1 or TRBD2 (6 bases each). CDR1 is MGHRA, CDR2 YSYEKL, per germline. CDR3 length: 15 amino acids. CDR3 DNA sequence: TGCGCCAGCAGCCAAGACCAGCTGGGGGGCCGGAGAATGGACTTC. Amino acids: CASSQDQLGGRRMDF.

The rearrangement uses TRBV7-8 and TRBJ1-1; 9 bases align to TRBD1. Germline V gene sequence: CDR1 SGHVS, CDR2 FQNEAQ. V gave up 5 bases and J gave up 11 bases; unmatched junction bases: 6. This CDR3 spans 12 amino acids. The CDR3 loop reads CASSLGQGTAFF. The CDR3 nucleotides are TGTGCCAGCAGCCTAGGACAGGGGACGGCTTTCTTT.

This clonotype occurred once. The V gene is TRBV5-6, the J gene TRBJ2-5; 7 bases match TRBD2. Trimming removed 4 bases from V and 5 bases from J; junction bases left unmatched: 8. This CDR3 is built from 14 residues. Germline assignment: CDR1 SGHDT and CDR2 YYEEEE. The CDR3 loop reads CASSPGGGAETQYF. Written as DNA, the CDR3 is TGTGCCAGCAGCCCGGGAGGAGGGGCGGAGACCCAGTACTTC.

The gene calls are TRBV19 and TRBJ2-1; no reliable D call. Germline V gene data show CDR1 as LNHDA and CDR2 as SQIVND (reference sequence). V was pared by 8 bases and J by 0 bases, with 11 bases between. This CDR3 region has 14 residues. This CDR3 is CASATDHSYNEQFF. In DNA form, the CDR3 reads TGTGCCAGTGCCACCGACCACTCCTACAATGAGCAGTTCTTC.

The chain has TRBV28 and TRBJ1-1; 11 nucleotides match TRBD1. Germline values: CDR1 MDHEN, CDR2 SYDVKM. The V segment lost 4 bases and the J segment 8 bases; nucleotides outside the gene matches: 0. The CDR3 consists of 12 residues. The CDR3 region is CASSWTGGEAFF. The DNA for the CDR3 is TGTGCCAGCAGTTGGACAGGGGGCGAAGCTTTCTTT.

This clonotype was detected a few times. V is TRBV12-3 or TRBV12-4 and J is TRBJ2-5; 9 nucleotides line up with TRBD2. With 3 bases clipped from V and 3 bases from J, the junction kept 5 bases outside the gene matches. The CDR3 sequence is 15 residues long. The CDR3 is CASSFGGRAEETQYF. The CDR3 nucleotides read TGTGCCAGCAGTTTTGGCGGGAGGGCCGAAGAGACCCAGTACTTC.

The genes are TRBV28 and TRBJ2-7; 8 nucleotides align to TRBD1. The V and J ends lost 6 bases and 1 base, in that order; junction bases with no gene match: 8. The CDR3 totals 15 residues. Germline V CDR1 and CDR2: MDHEN, SYDVKM. The CDR3 loop is CASSRRTGSSYEQYF. In DNA form, the CDR3 reads TGTGCCAGCAGCCGTCGGACAGGGTCATCCTACGAGCAGTACTTC.

This clonotype was detected only a few times. The rearrangement joins TRBV11-2 to TRBJ1-1; perhaps TRBD1 as D (6 bases). V was pared by 5 bases and J by 6 bases, with 13 bases between. The CDR3 is 13 amino acids. Germline V gene sequence: CDR1 SGHAT, CDR2 FQNNGV. CDR3 sequence reads: CASSRNRVPEAFF. For the CDR3, the DNA is TGTGCCAGCAGCCGTAACAGGGTTCCTGAAGCTTTCTTT.

V and J are TRBV7-2 and TRBJ2-7, with 7 bases fitting TRBD1. The CDR3 spans 15 residues. J lost 4 bases, V lost 3 bases, and 9 bases had no gene match. Germline CDR1 SGHTA, CDR2 FQGNSA. The CDR3 DNA reads TGTGCCAGCAGCTTTAGGGGGCCCCCTTGTTACGAGCAGTACTTC. Its protein is CASSFRGPPCYEQYF. Full variable domain (rest looked up from reference TRBV7-2 and TRBJ2-7): GAGVSQSPSNKVTEKGKDVELRCDPISGHTALYWYRQSLGQGLEFLIYFQGNSAPDKSGLPSDRFSAERTGGSVSTLTIQRTQQEDSAVYLCASSFRGPPCYEQYFGPGTRLTVT.